This T cell receptor beta chain was retrieved from a study of OX40 agonist ivuxolimab in advanced cancers. About the research overall: Patients received the agonistic anti-OX40 (CD134) antibody ivuxolimab. Partial responses occurred in three patients (one hepatocellular carcinoma, two cutaneous melanoma).

Profiled with immunoSEQ multiplex PCR; TCRdb holds only in-frame clones, not every one. The sample holds tens of thousands of clones; over 75% are singletons and the top ten take 13% to 15%. Details on this clone: Its antigen is unknown.

Findings of the study overall: Researchers did not establish what antigens the expanded peripheral T cells target.

There are 12 residues in the CDR3. Germline V CDR1 and CDR2: LNHDA, SQIVND (reference sequence). V was pared by 5 bases and J by 4 bases, with 8 bases between. The source of this sequence is an adult with an advanced solid tumor such as melanoma, head and neck, liver or kidney cancer. The V call is TRBV19, the J call TRBJ1-2; D not certain. The specimen was CD4+ or CD8+ T cells sorted from blood, collected in a trial of the OX40 agonist ivuxolimab. The CDR3 sequence is CASSAVRYGYTF. The CDR3 nucleotides read TGTGCCAGTAGTGCCGTCCGCTATGGCTACACCTTC.